This is a list of T cell receptor beta chains from one sample in a study of blood T cell repertoires in COVID-19. The data were produced by immunoSEQ multiplex PCR, yet TCRdb's version contains in-frame clones alone and is incomplete. The repertoire holds 250,000 to 300,000 clones, with about 88% as singletons. Input material: peripheral blood. These receptors were collected from a woman between 40 and 50 years old who had recovered from COVID-19. The CDR3 runs from the conserved cysteine through the conserved F or W. Each record gives: clone size, D gene, CDR3 length, J gene, V gene, CDR3 protein, CDR3 DNA. A D gene is named only where the DNA matches it firmly. Expanded clones get a size class; other rows say once, few or many, or leave the size out.

- | TRBD2 | 12 | TRBJ2-1 | TRBV3-1/TRBV3-2 | CASSQGAGVLFF | TGTGCCAGCAGCCAAGGTGCGGGAGTACTGTTCTTC
- | TRBD1 | 15 | TRBJ2-7 | TRBV7-9 | CASSSPGQATYEQYF | TGTGCCAGCAGCTCGCCGGGACAGGCCACCTACGAGCAGTACTTC
few | - | 14 | TRBJ1-1 | TRBV16 | CASSQSTANTEAFF | TGTGCCAGCAGCCAATCCACAGCGAACACTGAAGCTTTCTTT
- | - | 13 | TRBJ1-2 | TRBV5-5 | CASSLRQDYGYTF | TGTGCCAGCAGCTTAAGACAGGACTATGGCTACACCTTC
few | TRBD2 | 14 | TRBJ2-1 | TRBV11-3 | CASTRPGGRAEQFF | TGTGCCAGCACCCGACCCGGCGGGAGGGCCGAGCAGTTCTTC
- | - | 15 | TRBJ1-5 | TRBV10-3 | CAISESGEENQPQHF | TGTGCCATCAGTGAGTCAGGGGAAGAGAATCAGCCCCAGCATTTT
- | TRBD1 | 14 | TRBJ1-1 | TRBV5-1 | CASSPGQGYAEAFF | TGCGCCAGCAGCCCGGGACAGGGGTACGCTGAAGCTTTCTTT
- | TRBD1 | 16 | TRBJ2-3 | TRBV7-9 | CASSLANRGDTDTQYF | TGTGCCAGCAGCTTAGCAAACAGGGGGGACACAGATACGCAGTATTTT
few | - | 11 | TRBJ2-1 | TRBV6-2/TRBV6-3 | CASSDGDEQFF | TGTGCCAGCAGCGACGGGGATGAGCAGTTCTTC
- | - | 15 | TRBJ2-3 | TRBV6-5 | CASSYDSFVTDTQYF | TGTGCCAGCAGTTACGATAGCTTTGTAACTGATACGCAGTATTTT
- | TRBD1 | 15 | TRBJ1-4 | TRBV23-1 | CASSQSRQGNEKLFF | TGCGCCAGCAGTCAATCGAGACAGGGAAATGAAAAACTGTTTTTT
- | - | 14 | TRBJ2-5 | TRBV19 | CASSRGGIGETQYF | TGTGCCAGTAGTCGGGGCGGGATAGGGGAGACCCAGTACTTC
- | - | 14 | TRBJ2-7 | TRBV28 | CVTTPGDGGYEQYF | TGTGTCACAACCCCAGGGGATGGGGGCTACGAGCAGTACTTC
- | TRBD1 | 16 | TRBJ2-7 | TRBV10-3 | CAIKTLDRVGTYEQYF | TGTGCCATCAAGACCTTGGACAGGGTGGGAACCTACGAGCAGTACTTC
- | TRBD2 | 18 | TRBJ2-7 | TRBV10-3 | CAISESGTSYPFSYEQYF | TGTGCCATCAGTGAGTCCGGGACTAGCTATCCCTTCTCCTACGAGCAGTACTTC
- | - | 15 | TRBJ1-2 | TRBV4-1 | CASSQEGREGNGYTF | TGCGCCAGCAGCCAAGAAGGCAGGGAGGGGAATGGCTACACCTTC
few | TRBD1 | 14 | TRBJ1-6 | TRBV6-5 | CASSWDREDSPLHF | TGTGCCAGCAGTTGGGACAGGGAGGATTCACCCCTCCACTTT
once | - | 13 | TRBJ2-1 | TRBV9 | CASSVVLRSDQFF | TGTGCCAGCAGCGTAGTTTTGAGGTCAGACCAGTTCTTC
- | TRBD2 | 17 | TRBJ2-1 | TRBV19 | CASSDRLAGGLGNEQFF | TGTGCCAGTAGTGACCGACTAGCGGGGGGTTTAGGGAATGAGCAGTTCTTC
- | TRBD1 | 13 | TRBJ1-2 | TRBV9 | CASSLDRDYGYTF | TGTGCCAGCAGCCTTGACAGGGACTATGGCTACACCTTC
- | TRBD2 | 12 | TRBJ2-1 | TRBV6-5 | CASGGAYNEQFF | TGTGCCAGCGGGGGGGCCTACAATGAGCAGTTCTTC
- | TRBD1 | 15 | TRBJ2-1 | TRBV5-1 | CASSSPGQSYNEQFF | TGCGCCAGCAGCTCCCCGGGACAGTCTTACAATGAGCAGTTCTTC
- | TRBD1 | 14 | TRBJ1-5 | TRBV28 | CASSFGDRVKPQHF | TGTGCCAGCAGTTTCGGGGACAGGGTAAAACCCCAGCATTTT
- | - | 14 | TRBJ1-2 | TRBV6-5 | CASSYSGGGNGYTF | TGTGCCAGCAGTTACTCAGGGGGGGGCAATGGCTACACCTTC
- | - | 15 | TRBJ1-5 | TRBV27 | CASSPREYSNQPQHF | TGTGCCAGCAGTCCCCGGGAATATAGCAATCAGCCCCAGCATTTT
few | TRBD1 | 14 | TRBJ2-7 | TRBV19 | CASSKTGGTYEQYF | TGTGCCAGTAGTAAGACAGGGGGGACTTATGAGCAGTACTTC
- | TRBD1 | 11 | TRBJ1-2 | TRBV12-3/TRBV12-4 | CASRADRGETF | TGTGCCAGCAGGGCAGACAGGGGGGAAACCTTC
- | - | 14 | TRBJ2-4 | TRBV19 | CASSLGQGIDIQYF | TGTGCCAGTAGTTTAGGGCAGGGAATCGACATTCAGTACTTC
- | - | 15 | TRBJ1-6 | TRBV28 | CASSPPGGTVSPLHF | TGTGCCAGCAGCCCCCCTGGGGGGACGGTGTCACCCCTCCACTTT
few | TRBD2 | 16 | TRBJ2-2 | TRBV3-1/TRBV3-2 | CASSQGLAGDTGELFF | TGTGCCAGCAGCCAAGGACTAGCGGGGGACACCGGGGAGCTGTTTTTT
- | - | 14 | TRBJ2-3 | TRBV19 | CASRSSIPPDTQYF | TGTGCCAGTAGATCTAGTATTCCCCCAGATACGCAGTATTTT
- | - | 15 | TRBJ1-1 | TRBV13 | CASSLGAWGLTEAFF | TGTGCCAGCAGCTTAGGCGCGTGGGGACTAACTGAAGCTTTCTTT
- | TRBD1 | 18 | TRBJ2-2 | TRBV12-5 | CASGLTWTGMATTGELFF | TGTGCTAGTGGTTTGACCTGGACAGGGATGGCGACCACCGGGGAGCTGTTTTTT
- | - | 18 | TRBJ2-6 | TRBV6-1 | CASSESGTPLSGANVLTF | TGTGCCAGCAGTGAGTCCGGGACACCCCTCTCTGGGGCCAACGTCCTGACTTTC
- | - | 14 | TRBJ2-5 | TRBV9 | CASSVSEGRETQYF | TGTGCCAGCAGCGTGAGTGAGGGTAGAGAGACCCAGTACTTC
- | - | 17 | TRBJ2-3 | TRBV13 | CASSSLLGGDIADTQYF | TGTGCCAGCAGCTCCCTCCTCGGGGGTGACATTGCAGATACGCAGTATTTT
- | - | 16 | TRBJ2-1 | TRBV6-5 | CASSYATGPAYNEQFF | TGTGCCAGCAGTTACGCCACAGGGCCGGCCTACAATGAGCAGTTCTTC
- | TRBD2 | 13 | TRBJ2-7 | TRBV12-3/TRBV12-4 | CASSTGGTYEQYF | TGTGCCAGCAGTACGGGGGGTACCTACGAGCAGTACTTC
- | TRBD1 | 16 | TRBJ1-6 | TRBV18 | CASSPPRDRPDSPLHF | TGTGCCAGCTCACCACCGCGGGACAGGCCCGATTCACCCCTCCACTTT
once | - | 14 | TRBJ1-2 | TRBV30 | CAWDAGPLVYGYTF | TGTGCCTGGGACGCGGGACCGCTGGTCTATGGCTACACCTTC
- | TRBD1 | 14 | TRBJ1-5 | TRBV6-5 | CASRPTGRNQPQHF | TGTGCCAGCAGACCGACAGGGCGCAATCAGCCCCAGCATTTT
- | - | 14 | TRBJ1-2 | TRBV28 | CASSLLAGRYGYTF | TGTGCCAGCAGTTTATTGGCAGGGAGGTATGGCTACACCTTC
- | TRBD1 | 17 | TRBJ1-3 | TRBV19 | CASSIGDSRLSGNTIYF | TGTGCCAGTAGTATTGGGGACAGCCGTCTCAGTGGAAACACCATATATTTT
- | TRBD2 | 15 | TRBJ2-1 | TRBV19 | CASSIGTSSYNEQFF | TGTGCCAGTAGTATAGGGACTAGCTCCTACAATGAGCAGTTCTTC
- | TRBD1 | 16 | TRBJ1-2 | TRBV10-1 | CASSDQEGQGTYGYTF | TGCGCCAGCAGTGACCAGGAGGGACAGGGGACCTATGGCTACACCTTC
- | - | 16 | TRBJ1-6 | TRBV11-2 | CASSFPPGRERSPLHF | TGTGCCAGCAGCTTTCCCCCCGGGAGGGAGAGGTCACCCCTCCACTTT
- | TRBD1 | 16 | TRBJ1-3 | TRBV3-1/TRBV3-2 | CASSQDGTGSGNTIYF | TGTGCCAGCAGCCAAGATGGGACAGGATCTGGAAACACCATATATTTT
- | - | 14 | TRBJ2-5 | TRBV23-1 | CASSQYGEIETQYF | TGCGCCAGCAGTCAGTATGGGGAGATAGAGACCCAGTACTTC